This paragraph reports one T cell receptor beta chain. Its specificity is not known. These data are taken from a study of shared clonotypes between healthy human individuals. Study outcomes and limitations: The donor pool, a small one, limited the genetic and exposure-history diversity represented.

The V end lost 3 bases, the J end lost 0 bases, and 12 bases lay between the germline ends. The CDR3 spans 15 residues. Germline values: CDR1 MDHEN, CDR2 SYDVKM. CD4+ cells were split into CD45RA+ naive and CD45RA-negative memory subsets. Original processing notes: ImmunoSEQ output lacked quality scores and full-length reads, limiting matched filtering. Using immunoSEQ multiplex PCR, the repertoire was profiled, and TCRdb retains in-frame clones only, with some absent. V and J calls plus clone size are reproduced from that table; the DNA served to infer D and trimming. The sample contains roughly 2.5 million clones, more than 80% of which appear only once.

Sequenced: naive CD4+ T cells sorted from blood. Stated subset: CD45RA+ positively selected. The chain combines TRBV28 with TRBJ2-7; D is possibly TRBD1 (5 bases). The clonotype comes from a man in his late teens or twenties in good health. DNA of the CDR3: TGTGCCAGCAGTTTCCCTGGTAGGGGCTCCTACGAGCAGTACTTC. Its protein is CASSFPGRGSYEQYF.